This TCR beta chain was obtained from a study of T cell changes during pregnancy in multiple sclerosis. Assay used: immunoSEQ multiplex PCR; TCRdb lists only in-frame clones, some missing. The sample has tens of thousands of clones, approximately 94% seen once. This specimen consisted of peripheral blood, obtained in the third trimester of pregnancy. The receptor was isolated from a female donor with multiple sclerosis, enrolled in a pregnancy study.

Here the CDR3 reads CASTHEGAGGYTF. DNA of the CDR3: TGCGCCAGCACTCATGAGGGAGCCGGTGGCTACACCTTC. The chain couples TRBV5-1 to TRBJ1-2; D remains unclear. The CDR3 is 13 residues long. Germline V CDR1 and CDR2: SGHRS, YFSETQ. V was pared by 6 bases and J by 7 bases, with 16 bases between.